This is a list of T cell receptor beta chains from one sample in a study of T-cell reconstitution after alpha-beta-depleted transplantation in children. TCRdb passed the PCR reads through MiXCR, listing each CDR3 protein once. The sample has 190,000 or so distinct CDR3 sequences; 5.5% to 7% are singletons. The sample in question was PBMCs, obtained before TCRalphabeta/CD19-depleted stem cell transplant. The receptor source for this set is a girl under three years old with combined immunodeficiency, due to receive a stem cell transplant. CDR3s include the opening cysteine and the closing phenylalanine or tryptophan. D genes are given only for firm matches. A row's size may be missing; if present it is once, few, many or a size class.

>many|TRBJ2-1|-|TRBV9
TGTGCCAGCAGTGATCCTACGGGGGACAATGAGCAGTTCTTC
CASSDPTGDNEQFF
>many|TRBJ2-1|TRBD2|TRBV27
TGTGCCAGCGGGAGGGCCGTAAATGAGCAGTTCTTC
CASGRAVNEQFF
>many|TRBJ2-1|TRBD2|TRBV4-3
TGCGCCAGCAGCCAAGGCGGGACTAGCGGGAACCTCTTCAATGAGCAGTTCTTC
CASSQGGTSGNLFNEQFF
>many|TRBJ1-5|TRBD1|TRBV4-1
TGCGCCAGCAGCCAAGATATTGGCAGGGGGCTCAGTAGCAATCAGCCCCAGCATTTT
CASSQDIGRGLSSNQPQHF
>many|TRBJ2-7|-|TRBV12-3/TRBV12-4
TGTGCCAGCCAGGGCGCCTTCTACGAGCAGTACTTC
CASQGAFYEQYF
>many|TRBJ2-1|-|TRBV7-2
TGTGCCAGCAGTTACCTCCCGGCCTACAATGAGCAGTTCTTC
CASSYLPAYNEQFF
>many|TRBJ1-2|-|TRBV20-1
TGCAGTGCTAGTGCTTACTACCTCGGCTATGGCTACACCTTC
CSASAYYLGYGYTF
>many|TRBJ2-3|-|TRBV10-3
TGTGCCATCAGTGAGTCGTCTATTGGGACTAGCACAGATACGCAGTATTTT
CAISESSIGTSTDTQYF
>many|TRBJ1-2|TRBD1|TRBV7-6
TGTGCCAGCAGCTTAGGAAGGACAGGGGGCGATGGCTACACCTTC
CASSLGRTGGDGYTF
>many|TRBJ1-2|TRBD1|TRBV29-1
TGCAGCGTTGACGGGGGGACAGCGCGGTCTAACTATGGCTACACCTTC
CSVDGGTARSNYGYTF
>-|TRBJ1-4|-|TRBV7-9
TGTGCCAGCAGCTTAGTGGGTGTTGAAAAACTGTTTTTT
CASSLVGVEKLFF
>-|TRBJ2-7|-|TRBV4-2
TGTGCCAGCAGCGGACGTCACGAGGGAGCGATCGAGCAGTACTTC
CASSGRHEGAIEQYF
>-|TRBJ1-6|TRBD1|TRBV20-1
TGCAGTGCTGATCCCGGGACAGAGGATTCACCCCTCCACTTT
CSADPGTEDSPLHF
>many|TRBJ1-2|TRBD1|TRBV28
TGTGCCAGCATTTCGGGACAGGACTATGGCTACACCTTC
CASISGQDYGYTF
>many|TRBJ2-1|TRBD1|TRBV5-6
TGTGCCAGCAGCTTGGTAATAGGGACAGGGGGCAGGAATGAGCAGTTCTTC
CASSLVIGTGGRNEQFF
>many|TRBJ2-5|TRBD1|TRBV6-2/TRBV6-3
TGTGCCAGCAGATCCATCGGCTGGGACAGACATCAAGAGACCCAGTACTTC
CASRSIGWDRHQETQYF
>-|TRBJ1-1|-|TRBV12-3/TRBV12-4
TGTGCCAGCAGTCTGTCGGCGGCCGGGGGAGCTTTCTTT
CASSLSAAGGAFF
>few|TRBJ1-1|-|TRBV6-5
TGTGCCAGCAGGACCCCTGGACAAGGCACTGAAGCTTTCTTT
CASRTPGQGTEAFF
>-|TRBJ2-1|TRBD2|TRBV2
TGTGCCTTCTGCTATCTTATGGGACTAGCGCTATCCAATGAGCAGTTCTTC
CAFCYLMGLALSNEQFF
>many|TRBJ1-1|-|TRBV5-1
TGCGCCAGCAGCATCGACCTACTGAACACTGAAGCTTTCTTT
CASSIDLLNTEAFF
>few|TRBJ2-7|TRBD2|TRBV4-3
TGCGCCAGCAGCCAAGCGCTAGCGGGCCTGGACGAGCAGTACTTC
CASSQALAGLDEQYF
>-|TRBJ1-1|-|TRBV5-6
TGTGCCAGCAGCTTAGTTCAGGGTCGCACTGAAGCTTTCTTT
CASSLVQGRTEAFF
>many|TRBJ1-2|-|TRBV2
TGTGCCAGCAGGGAGACTCAGGGGCATGGCTACACCTTC
CASRETQGHGYTF
>many|TRBJ1-6|-|TRBV13
TGTGCCAGCAGCTTAGGAGGGGCCAATTCACCCCTCCACTTT
CASSLGGANSPLHF
>many|TRBJ2-5|-|TRBV20-1
TGCAGTGCTACTGGGGGGCGGGGAAAAGAGACCCAGTACTTC
CSATGGRGKETQYF
>many|TRBJ2-3|TRBD1|TRBV29-1
TGCAGCGTTGAGGCCGCCGGGACAGCTTTGACAGATACGCAGTATTTT
CSVEAAGTALTDTQYF
>many|TRBJ2-1|-|TRBV7-2
TGTGCCAGCAGAAAGGGCGGGGGCCCTTACAATGAGCAGTTCTTC
CASRKGGGPYNEQFF
>few|TRBJ1-6|-|TRBV12-3/TRBV12-4
TGTGCCAGCAGTCTCTTAGGGGTAGTGGGGGATAATTCACCCCTCCACTTT
CASSLLGVVGDNSPLHF
>few|TRBJ1-2|TRBD1|TRBV20-1
TGCAGTGCTAGAGAAGAGGGACAGACAGCTAACTATGGCTACACCTTC
CSAREEGQTANYGYTF
>many|TRBJ2-7|TRBD1|TRBV28
TGTGCCAGCAGTGGAGACAGGGGGCCCCGGATTAGCTCCTACGAGCAGTACTTC
CASSGDRGPRISSYEQYF
>many|TRBJ1-1|-|TRBV25-1
TGTGCCAGCAGTGAATGGGGGGAGAGCACTGAAGCTTTCTTT
CASSEWGESTEAFF
>-|TRBJ2-7|-|TRBV10-3
TGTGCCATCAGTGAGAATGCAGTGGAGCAGTACTTC
CAISENAVEQYF
>many|TRBJ2-1|TRBD2|TRBV9
TGTGCCAGCAGCGTCAGCGGCTCAAATAGCGGGAGTAATGAGCAGTTCTTC
CASSVSGSNSGSNEQFF